The clone carrying this TCR beta chain was picked up a small number of times. Its target is unknown. TCRdb reprocessed the 5' RACE reads via MiXCR and lists one record per CDR3 protein. There are 200,000 or so distinct CDR3 sequences in the sample; approximately 16% occur only once, and roughly 1.9% lies in the top ten. These data come from a study of T-cell memory formation after mild COVID-19. The study, taken as a whole, reports: Later expanders leaned CD4+, whereas clones that contracted between day 15 and 85 were balanced CD4/CD8. Most CD4+ clones that shrank were in CM and EM, while CD8+ ones turned up in EMRA.

The source is an adult woman who had mild COVID-19 (a few samples of this study predate the infection). Cell type and time point are not known. Sequenced: PBMCs or a T cell subset sorted from them (not recorded which).

The CDR3 coding sequence is TGTGCCAGCAGCTTAAACTCCATGACCACTGAAGCTTTCTTT. Translated, it gives CASSLNSMTTEAFF. The rearrangement links TRBV7-3 to TRBJ1-1; D not resolved. The V and J ends lost 1 base and 4 bases respectively, with 10 bases between them. This CDR3 spans 14 amino acids. CDR1 SGHTA and CDR2 FQGTGA come from the germline V gene.